The 21 T cell receptor beta chains given below trace back to one sample, sequenced in a study of blood T cell repertoires in COVID-19. Assay: immunoSEQ multiplex PCR; the TCRdb copy retains only in-frame clones and omits some. The table has some 270,000 clones, roughly 88% seen once. Sequencing was performed on PBMCs or T cells enriched from blood (not recorded which). The receptors stem from a young woman who had recovered from COVID-19.

The V gene is TRBV10-3, the J gene TRBJ1-1; TRBD1 matches 7 bases. The V segment lost 0 bases and the J segment 10 bases; nucleotides outside the gene matches: 14. The CDR3 is 16 amino acids. From germline, CDR1 is ENHRY and CDR2 SYGVKD. This chain's CDR3 is CAISESSGTAQRLAFF. In DNA form, the CDR3 reads TGTGCCATCAGTGAGTCTTCCGGGACAGCCCAAAGATTAGCTTTCTTT.

The CDR3 DNA sequence: TGTGCCAGCAGCCCCCGGACTAGCGGGGTCCCCGGGGAGCTGTTTTTT. As protein: CASSPRTSGVPGELFF. The chain combines TRBV11-3 with TRBJ2-2; 12 bases match TRBD2. V lost 5 bases and J lost 6; bases outside the gene matches: 7. Germline V lookup: CDR1 SGHNT, CDR2 YENEEA. This CDR3 spans 16 amino acids. Full variable domain (outside the CDR3, taken from reference TRBV11-3 and TRBJ2-2): EAGVVQSPRYKIIEKKQPVAFWCNPISGHNTLYWYLQNLGQGPELLIRYENEEAVDDSQLPKDRFSAERLKGVDSTLKIQPAELGDSAVYLCASSPRTSGVPGELFFGEGSRLTVL.

J is TRBJ2-5 and V is TRBV7-9; 10 nucleotides align to TRBD2. In germline, CDR1 is SEHNR, CDR2 FQNEAQ (reference sequence). The CDR3 runs to 15 residues. V dropped 2 bases and J dropped 3; count of bases not matched to a gene: 3. CDR3 in amino acids: CASSLSGRAKETQYF. The CDR3 DNA follows: TGTGCCAGCAGCTTAAGCGGGAGGGCCAAAGAGACCCAGTACTTC. Full variable domain (remainder filled in from reference TRBV7-9 and TRBJ2-5): DTGVSQNPRHKITKRGQNVTFRCDPISEHNRLYWYRQTLGQGPEFLTYFQNEAQLEKSRLLSDRFSAERPKGSFSTLEIQRTEQGDSAMYLCASSLSGRAKETQYFGPGTRLLVL.

CDR3 sequence reads: CASSETPTGKGYTF. For the CDR3, the DNA is TGTGCCAGCAGTGAAACCCCGACAGGGAAAGGCTACACCTTC. V usage is TRBV2 and J usage is TRBJ1-2; 7 bases map to TRBD1. Germline V CDR1 and CDR2: SNHLY, FYNNEI. The CDR3 consists of 14 residues. V trimming: 2 bases; J trimming: 8 bases; junction bases outside the gene matches: 8.

This clone was seen more than once but under ten times. This sequence joins TRBV15 and TRBJ2-3, with 8 bases lining up with TRBD2. V dropped 0 bases and J dropped 0; count of bases not matched to a gene: 14. CDR1 is LNHNV and CDR2 is YYDKDF in the germline V gene (reference sequence). The CDR3 sequence is 20 residues long. CDR3 amino acids: CATSRDRLSSGGSSTDTQYF. Here the CDR3 DNA reads TGTGCCACCAGCAGAGATCGTCTGAGCTCGGGGGGGTCTAGCACAGATACGCAGTATTTT.

The sample holds a few counts of this clone. J is TRBJ2-3 and V is TRBV6-1, with 9 bases identical to TRBD2. CDR1 and CDR2 (germline): MNHNS, SASEGT. The CDR3 totals 17 residues. V was pared by 0 bases and J by 2 bases, with 6 bases of the junction left unmatched. CDR3 DNA sequence: TGTGCCAGCAGTGAAGCCGGGACTAGCTGGGACACAGATACGCAGTATTTT. Translating gives CASSEAGTSWDTDTQYF.

This clone showed up just once. The CDR3 DNA reads as TGTGCCAGCACGGAGGCCTCCGATCTCGCCCAGCATTTT. Translation gives CASTEASDLAQHF. This chain connects TRBV28 to TRBJ1-5; D gene unclear. Germline V lookup: CDR1 MDHEN, CDR2 SYDVKM. V lost 7 bases and J 11 bases, leaving 18 bases between the germline ends. The CDR3 has 13 residues.

CDR3 nucleotide sequence: TGTGCCAGCAGCTGGGGGGATGAGCAGTTCTTC. Its translation is CASSWGDEQFF. The chain is built from TRBV7-9 and TRBJ2-1, with a possible D match to TRBD2 (6 bases). CDR3 length: 11 amino acids. With 4 bases removed from V and 8 bases from J, the gap between germline ends came to 6 bases. Germline V gives CDR1 SEHNR, CDR2 FQNEAQ (reference sequence).

In the case of this clone: The sample holds other DNA sequences that translate to the same CDR3. The chain employs TRBV28 and TRBJ1-4; D is perhaps TRBD1 (6 bases). Trimming cost V 5 bases and J 4 bases, with 11 bases left between them. The CDR3 covers 14 residues. Germline V gene data show CDR1 as MDHEN and CDR2 as SYDVKM. Here the CDR3 reads CASSHREGNEKLFF. Written as DNA, the CDR3 is TGTGCCAGCAGTCACAGGGAGGGTAATGAAAAACTGTTTTTT.

The rearrangement uses TRBV18 and TRBJ2-7; a weak D match, TRBD2 (6 bases). CDR3 length: 14 residues. The germline gives CDR1 KGHSH, CDR2 LQKENI. V was pared by 4 bases and J by 6 bases, with 16 bases between. In nucleotides, the CDR3 is TGTGCCAGCTCACAATCCCCGGGACTCTCCGAGCAGTACTTC. Amino acid sequence: CASSQSPGLSEQYF. Full variable domain (missing parts from reference TRBV18 and TRBJ2-7): NAGVMQNPRHLVRRRGQEARLRCSPMKGHSHVYWYRQLPEEGLKFMVYLQKENIIDESGMPKERFSAEFPKEGPSILRIQQVVRGDSAAYFCASSQSPGLSEQYFGPGTRLTVT.

The V gene is TRBV29-1, the J gene TRBJ1-1; the match to TRBD1 covers 7 bases. The CDR3 length is 13 residues. Germline loops: CDR1 SQVTM, CDR2 ANQGSEA. V gave up 4 bases and J gave up 1 base; unmatched junction bases: 3. The CDR3: CSVGGTANTEAFF. In DNA form, the CDR3 reads TGCAGCGTTGGGGGGACAGCGAACACTGAAGCTTTCTTT.

This chain uses TRBV5-6 with TRBJ2-7; 10 bases map to TRBD1. This CDR3 spans 14 amino acids. V dropped 2 bases and J dropped 5; count of bases not matched to a gene: 4. CDR1 and CDR2 (germline): SGHDT, YYEEEE. The CDR3 coding sequence is TGTGCCAGCAGCTTCCGGACAGGGGGTAACGAGCAGTACTTC. This sequence encodes CASSFRTGGNEQYF.

The chain couples TRBV11-3 to TRBJ2-7; 8 positions agree with TRBD1. CDR3 length: 18 amino acids. After removal of 6 bases from V and 4 bases from J, the junction contained 20 bases not matched to a gene. Germline values: CDR1 SGHNT, CDR2 YENEEA. CDR3 residues: CASSRISRTADRVYEQYF. The CDR3 DNA follows: TGTGCCAGCAGTCGTATCTCCCGGACCGCGGACAGGGTTTACGAGCAGTACTTC. The full variable domain, in which reference TRBV11-3 and TRBJ2-7 provide the parts outside the CDR3, is EAGVVQSPRYKIIEKKQPVAFWCNPISGHNTLYWYLQNLGQGPELLIRYENEEAVDDSQLPKDRFSAERLKGVDSTLKIQPAELGDSAVYLCASSRISRTADRVYEQYFGPGTRLTVT.

The gene calls are TRBV7-6 and TRBJ2-2; 9 nucleotides align to TRBD2. Germline assignment: CDR1 SGHVS and CDR2 FNYEAQ. This CDR3 is 14 amino acids long. V was pared by 8 bases and J by 5 bases, with 6 bases of the junction left unmatched. The CDR3 sequence: CASAGGSGTGELFF. CDR3 nucleotides: TGTGCCAGCGCGGGGGGGAGCGGTACCGGGGAGCTGTTTTTT.

CDR3 coding DNA: TGCGCCAGCAGCCAAGATTCCAGGGCTGGCTACGAGCAGTACTTC. Its protein is CASSQDSRAGYEQYF. This rearrangement joins TRBV4-1 to TRBJ2-7; D is perhaps TRBD1 (5 bases). This CDR3 contains 15 residues. Germline-derived CDR1 and CDR2 are MGHRA and YSYEKL. V gave up 0 bases and J gave up 3 bases, with 12 bases separating them.

The table lists this clone with a few counts. This chain uses TRBV24-1 with TRBJ2-5, with TRBD1 matching 8 bases. Looked up from germline, CDR1 is KGHDR and CDR2 is SFDVKD. V shed 5 bases, J shed 5 bases, and the junction held 9 bases outside the gene matches. CDR3 size: 15 residues. CDR3 bases: TGTGCCACCAGTGCCCCAGGGGGCTCGCGGGAGACCCAGTACTTC. Protein: CATSAPGGSRETQYF.

The chain recombines TRBV6-9 with TRBJ2-1; TRBD2 matches at 8 bases. V shed 0 bases and J 5 bases; nucleotides not matched to a gene: 6. Germline lookup yields CDR1 MNHGY and CDR2 SVAAGI. The length of the CDR3 is 16 residues. This chain's CDR3 is CASSYSSSGGHNEQFF. Here the CDR3 DNA reads TGTGCCAGCAGTTATTCTTCGAGCGGGGGACACAATGAGCAGTTCTTC.

The chain combines TRBV19 with TRBJ2-7, with a possible D match to TRBD2 (6 bases). The CDR3 runs 14 residues. From germline, CDR1 is LNHDA and CDR2 SQIVND (reference sequence). Trimming pared 1 base from V and 6 bases from J, leaving 13 bases between. CDR3 protein: CASSIAGTDGEQYF. CDR3 DNA: TGTGCCAGTAGTATAGCGGGGACTGACGGCGAGCAGTACTTC.

In DNA, the CDR3 is TGTGCCAGTAGTTTCGGACAGGGGATGGGGACTGAAGCTTTCTTT. This gives the protein CASSFGQGMGTEAFF. The chain is built from TRBV19 and TRBJ1-1, with 9 bases lining up with TRBD1. J was trimmed by 5 bases and V by 5 bases; bases with no gene match: 9. The CDR3 loop spans 15 amino acids. The germline CDR1 and CDR2 sequences are LNHDA and SQIVND (reference sequence).

This sequence joins TRBV3-1 (or the pseudogene TRBV3-2) and TRBJ2-3; 9 bases match TRBD2. Trimming took 8 bases from V and 0 from J; bases not matched to a gene: 12. CDR1 is LGHDT and CDR2 is YNNKEL in the germline V gene (reference sequence). The CDR3 runs to 17 residues. CDR3 DNA: TGTGCCAGCTACCCGAGACTAGCGGATATCAGCACAGATACGCAGTATTTT. Translating gives CASYPRLADISTDTQYF.

The chain recombines TRBV29-1 with TRBJ2-6; D may be TRBD2 (6 bases). Germline V gene lookup returns CDR1 SQVTM and CDR2 ANQGSEA. Trimming pared 6 bases from V and 1 base from J, leaving 10 bases between. CDR3 length: 14 residues. CDR3 loop: CSVHGGSGANVLTF. CDR3 coding DNA: TGCAGCGTCCACGGAGGGTCTGGGGCCAACGTCCTGACTTTC.